These 23 T cell receptor beta chains came from one sample sequenced in a study of T cells after yellow fever vaccination. TCRdb called the 5' RACE reads again in MiXCR, with one record for every CDR3 protein. The sample has 280,000 or so distinct CDR3 sequences; roughly 9% are singletons. Sequencing used CD4+ T cells sorted from PBMCs, obtained 5 days after the yellow fever booster vaccination. All receptors come from a young man who received the YFV17D yellow fever vaccine.

This clonotype was detected only a few times. The V gene is TRBV3-1, the J gene TRBJ2-4; a possible D gene is TRBD1 (5 bases). The ends were cut back, 6 bases at V and 0 bases at J, with 9 bases in the middle. Germline V gene sequence: CDR1 LGHDT, CDR2 YNNKEL (reference sequence). The CDR3 is 14 amino acids. The CDR3 nucleotides read TGTGCCAGCAGGGGGCCTTTAGCCAAAAACATTCAGTACTTC. This gives the protein CASRGPLAKNIQYF.

In its sample, this clonotype was seen many times. V usage is TRBV7-3 and J usage is TRBJ1-5; D not resolved. Germline values: CDR1 SGHTA, CDR2 FQGTGA. This CDR3 has 12 residues. The CDR3 DNA reads TGTGTTAGGCCGGAAAGCAATCAGCCCCAGCATTTT. Its protein product is CVRPESNQPQHF.

V is TRBV2 and J is TRBJ1-1; D not resolved. The CDR3 is 12 residues long. V lost 6 bases, J lost 4 bases, and 9 bases lay in between. In germline, CDR1 is SNHLY, CDR2 FYNNEI. In DNA, the CDR3 is TGTGCCAGCAGAGGACGGCTCACTGAAGCTTTCTTT. This translates into CASRGRLTEAFF.

This clonotype has just a few counts. The chain combines TRBV14 with TRBJ2-5, with 10 bases fitting TRBD1. Per germline, CDR1 SGHDN and CDR2 FVKESK. V trimming: 4 bases; J trimming: 7 bases; junction bases outside the gene matches: 12. The CDR3 is 16 amino acids. DNA of the CDR3: TGTGCCAGCAGCCGATCCGGGACAGGGGCCTTGAGGACCCAGTACTTC. Its protein product is CASSRSGTGALRTQYF.

V usage is TRBV2 and J usage is TRBJ2-1, with D hard to call. V shed 1 base and J shed 9 bases, with 10 bases lying between them. The germline V gene has CDR1 SNHLY and CDR2 FYNNEI. CDR3 length: 13 amino acids. The CDR3 sequence: CASSEGNDREQFF. The CDR3 DNA follows: TGTGCCAGCAGTGAAGGGAACGACCGTGAGCAGTTCTTC.

This clonotype was found a few times. The rearrangement uses TRBV5-6 and TRBJ1-2; D may be TRBD1 (6 bases). Germline assignment: CDR1 SGHDT and CDR2 YYEEEE. This CDR3 spans 13 amino acids. Trimming pared 3 bases from V and 6 bases from J, leaving 12 bases between. The CDR3 DNA follows: TGTGCCAGCAGCTCCCAGGGGTTGGATGGCTACACCTTC. It is translated as CASSSQGLDGYTF.

The J gene is TRBJ1-1, the V gene TRBV9; no reliable D call. The ends were cut back, 4 bases at V and 0 bases at J, with 10 bases in the middle. Germline V gene lookup returns CDR1 SGDLS and CDR2 YYNGEE. The CDR3 loop spans 14 amino acids. The CDR3 DNA is TGTGCCAGCAGCCAGCACAGCATGAACACTGAAGCTTTCTTT. Encoded protein: CASSQHSMNTEAFF.

The CDR3 here is CASSVRGTQYF. The CDR3 DNA reads TGTGCCAGCAGCGTCCGGGGTACGCAGTATTTT. This chain links TRBV7-2 with TRBJ2-3, with D possibly being TRBD2 (5 bases). Deletions cut 5 bases from V and 8 bases from J, with 8 bases between. Looked up from germline, CDR1 is SGHTA and CDR2 is FQGNSA. The CDR3 has 11 residues.

The chain joins TRBV6-1 to TRBJ1-5; D is ambiguous. V dropped 5 bases and J dropped 2 bases, with 13 bases sitting between them. CDR1 is MNHNS, CDR2 SASEGT, per germline. This CDR3 is built from 15 residues. DNA of the CDR3: TGTGCCAGCAGTAAGGATTTAGGCGGCAATCAGCCCCAGCATTTT. Its translation is CASSKDLGGNQPQHF.

Ten or more counts support this clonotype. J is TRBJ2-5 and V is TRBV7-3; 9 bases line up with TRBD2. The germline V gene encodes CDR1 SGHTA and CDR2 FQGTGA. The CDR3 loop spans 17 amino acids. Trimming removed 5 bases from V and 4 bases from J; junction bases left unmatched: 14. The CDR3 spells CASSPGTSGLAGETQYF. Written as DNA, the CDR3 is TGTGCCAGCAGCCCCGGGACCTCGGGACTAGCTGGAGAGACCCAGTACTTC.

The CDR3 region is CASSPALHNSPLHF. For the CDR3, the DNA is TGTGCCAGCAGCCCCGCCCTTCATAATTCACCCCTCCACTTT. V is TRBV7-2 and J is TRBJ1-6; D remains ambiguous. Per germline, CDR1 SGHTA and CDR2 FQGNSA. There are 14 residues in the CDR3. V was shortened by 5 bases and J by 5 bases, with 10 bases between the two germline ends.

This clonotype was seen only a few times. The chain recombines TRBV7-2 with TRBJ2-3, with 8 nucleotides matching TRBD2. The V gene end was trimmed by 1 base and the J gene end by 4 bases; junction bases not matched to a gene: 10. Germline CDR1 SGHTA, CDR2 FQGNSA. The CDR3 covers 17 residues. CDR3 in amino acids: CASSLGSGGFGADTQYF. DNA of the CDR3: TGTGCCAGCAGCTTAGGAAGCGGGGGATTTGGGGCAGATACGCAGTATTTT.

This clonotype occurred many times. The chain recombines TRBV5-1 with TRBJ1-2; 7 nucleotides align to TRBD1. Germline V lookup: CDR1 SGHRS, CDR2 YFSETQ. V was pared by 4 bases and J by 4 bases, with 10 bases of the junction left unmatched. The CDR3 extends over 15 amino acids. CDR3 in amino acids: CASSVTGLKSYGYTF. DNA of the CDR3: TGCGCCAGCAGCGTGACAGGGTTGAAGAGCTATGGCTACACCTTC.

This clonotype was detected many times. The V gene is TRBV5-1, the J gene TRBJ1-5; D is ambiguous. The germline V and J ends were trimmed by 5 bases and 5 bases, with 11 bases remaining between them. The CDR3 covers 13 residues. Germline CDR1 SGHRS, CDR2 YFSETQ. The CDR3 spells CASSTGPYQPQHF. In DNA, the CDR3 is TGCGCCAGCAGTACCGGTCCCTATCAGCCCCAGCATTTT.

Ten or more counts support this clonotype. This chain links TRBV7-2 with TRBJ2-1; 8 bases map to TRBD2. V lost 10 bases and J lost 8; bases outside the gene matches: 16. The CDR3 extends over 15 amino acids. Germline CDR1 reads SGHTA; CDR2 reads FQGNSA. The CDR3 loop is CATIRGGLFRHEQFF. In DNA, the CDR3 is TGTGCCACCATCCGGGGGGGGTTATTTCGCCATGAGCAGTTCTTC.

This clonotype appeared many times. This chain joins TRBV4-3 and TRBJ2-7; tentatively, D is TRBD1 (6 bases). Germline CDR1 is LGHNA and CDR2 is YSLEER. V lost 6 bases and J lost 3, with 18 bases in between. This CDR3 has 15 residues. CDR3: CASRRGKGYNYEQYF. CDR3 DNA sequence: TGCGCCAGCAGAAGGGGGAAGGGCTATAACTACGAGCAGTACTTC.

There are many counts of this clonotype. The chain recombines TRBV5-4 with TRBJ2-5; 10 nucleotides match TRBD2. Per germline, CDR1 SGHNT and CDR2 YYREEE (reference sequence). The CDR3 extends over 15 amino acids. Germline trimming cut 4 bases from V and 4 bases from J; bases unmatched to any gene: 7. CDR3 DNA sequence: TGTGCCAGCAGCATGGGACTAGCGAGAAGAGAGACCCAGTACTTC. Its protein product is CASSMGLARRETQYF.

A few counts support this clonotype. The chain has TRBV5-4 and TRBJ2-7, with D tentatively TRBD1 (6 bases). V was pared by 4 bases and J by 0 bases, with 11 bases between. The CDR3 contains 14 residues. The germline CDR1 and CDR2 sequences are SGHNT and YYREEE (reference sequence). CDR3 amino acids: CASSRRDNSYEQYF. CDR3 bases: TGTGCCAGCAGCCGACGGGACAACTCCTACGAGCAGTACTTC.

This chain uses TRBV12-3 or TRBV12-4 with TRBJ2-1; D is unresolved. This CDR3 region has 12 residues. V shed 5 bases and J shed 6 bases, with 8 bases lying between them. DNA of the CDR3: TGTGCCAGCAGTCCCCGTATCAATGAGCAGTTCTTC. It is translated as CASSPRINEQFF.

The chain recombines TRBV6-2 or TRBV6-3 with TRBJ1-1, with D possibly TRBD1 on 5 matching bases. The V end was cut by 6 bases, the J end by 1 base, with 21 bases between. The CDR3 runs 17 residues. Germline V gene data show CDR1 as MNHEY and CDR2 as SVGEGT. CDR3 nucleotide sequence: TGTGCCAGCAGCCAGACGGTCTGGGGGGTCACGAACACTGAAGCTTTCTTT. Its translation is CASSQTVWGVTNTEAFF.

The chain joins TRBV29-1 to TRBJ2-2; the match to TRBD1 covers 9 bases. V lost 7 bases, J lost 7 bases, and 10 bases stayed unmatched. The CDR3 consists of 14 residues. From germline, CDR1 is SQVTM and CDR2 ANQGSEA. The CDR3 DNA is TGCAGCGCCCTACGGACAGGGGCGAACGGGGAGCTGTTTTTT. Its translation: CSALRTGANGELFF.

This clonotype has more than one count but fewer than ten. The rearrangement joins TRBV6-2 or TRBV6-3 to TRBJ2-7, with 9 bases aligning to TRBD1. The junction had 16 bases not matched to a gene; V was cut back by 11 bases and J by 5 bases. Per the germline V gene, CDR1 is MNHEY and CDR2 is SVGEGT. The CDR3 loop spans 15 amino acids. CDR3 DNA sequence: TGTGCCGGAGCTAAAACCGGGACAGGGAGGAACGAGCAGTACTTC. Its protein product is CAGAKTGTGRNEQYF.

A few counts support this clonotype. J is TRBJ1-5 and V is TRBV7-9, with TRBD1 as a possible D gene (5 bases). Trimming shortened V by 5 bases and J by 5 bases, and 10 bases separated the two germline ends. CDR1 is SEHNR, CDR2 FQNEAQ, per germline (reference sequence). The CDR3 totals 13 residues. The CDR3 sequence: CASSKDSDQPQHF. The DNA for the CDR3 is TGTGCCAGCAGCAAAGACAGCGATCAGCCCCAGCATTTT.